A selection of T cell receptor beta chains follows, all from one sample in a study of T cell responses to AZD1222 COVID-19 vaccine. The data were produced by immunoSEQ multiplex PCR, yet TCRdb's version contains in-frame clones alone and is incomplete. The sample records some 160,000 clones, 93% being singletons. This specimen was peripheral blood, taken on day 0 of AZD1222 vaccination. These receptors originate from an adult in good health. The CDR3 runs from the conserved cysteine through the conserved F or W. Each record gives: CDR3 protein, CDR3 DNA, D gene, V gene, J gene, clone size. D genes are given only for firm matches. The listing skips clone size in some rows; elsewhere it reads once, few, many or a size class.

CASSHVDSPISGNTIYF	TGTGCCAGCAGCCATGTAGACAGCCCAATCTCTGGAAACACCATATATTTT	-	TRBV7-9	TRBJ1-3	-
CASSVKGSGYTF	TGTGCCAGCAGCGTGAAGGGCTCTGGCTACACCTTC	-	TRBV9	TRBJ1-2	-
CASRAGGAYGYTF	TGTGCCAGCAGGGCCGGCGGGGCCTATGGCTACACCTTC	-	TRBV3-1/TRBV3-2	TRBJ1-2	-
CASSYSRNSPLHF	TGTGCCAGCAGTTACTCGCGGAATTCACCCCTCCACTTT	-	TRBV6-6	TRBJ1-6	-
CASSRGQPNYGYTF	TGCGCCAGCAGCCGGGGACAGCCTAACTATGGCTACACCTTC	TRBD1	TRBV4-3	TRBJ1-2	-
CASSPAGDQSYEQYF	TGTGCCAGCTCACCGGCCGGGGACCAATCCTACGAGCAGTACTTC	-	TRBV18	TRBJ2-7	-
CASSPSKNQPQHF	TGTGCCAGCTCACCAAGCAAGAATCAGCCCCAGCATTTT	-	TRBV18	TRBJ1-5	-
CASSLTGGAETQYF	TGCGCCAGCAGCTTAACAGGGGGCGCGGAGACCCAGTACTTC	TRBD1	TRBV5-1	TRBJ2-5	-
CASRWDSPNYGYTF	TGTGCCAGCAGATGGGACAGCCCTAACTATGGCTACACCTTC	TRBD1	TRBV28	TRBJ1-2	-
CASSSPGNYGYTF	TGTGCCAGCAGTTCACCAGGGAACTATGGCTACACCTTC	-	TRBV27	TRBJ1-2	-
CASSDNPAGSGGSYEQFF	TGTGCCAGCAGCGATAACCCCGCTGGCAGCGGGGGGAGTTATGAGCAGTTCTTC	TRBD2	TRBV9	TRBJ2-1	-
CASSSTNYGYTF	TGTGCCAGCAGTTCGACTAACTATGGCTACACCTTC	-	TRBV28	TRBJ1-2	-
CASGSYEQYF	TGTGCCAGCGGGTCCTACGAGCAGTACTTC	-	TRBV6-5	TRBJ2-7	-
CASSLDLRLAGEEQYF	TGTGCCAGCAGCCTAGACTTAAGACTAGCGGGGGAGGAGCAGTACTTC	TRBD2	TRBV6-2/TRBV6-3	TRBJ2-7	-
CASTGTDTQYF	TGTGCCAGCACCGGTACAGATACGCAGTATTTT	-	TRBV3-1/TRBV3-2	TRBJ2-3	-
CASSPTEDRSWETQYF	TGTGCCAGCAGCCCCACCGAGGACCGGAGTTGGGAGACCCAGTACTTC	-	TRBV7-3	TRBJ2-5	-
CASSQDILGARLATNEKLFF	TGCGCCAGCAGCCAAGATATTCTAGGGGCCAGGCTTGCAACTAATGAAAAACTGTTTTTT	-	TRBV4-3	TRBJ1-4	-
CASSQDGVRGYTF	TGTGCCAGCAGTCAGGACGGCGTCCGCGGCTACACCTTC	-	TRBV25-1	TRBJ1-2	-
CAGQQGVRDGYTF	TGTGCCGGACAACAGGGGGTTCGGGATGGCTACACCTTC	TRBD1	TRBV2	TRBJ1-2	-
CAWSVIGPEGNYGYTF	TGTGCCTGGAGTGTGATCGGGCCCGAGGGTAACTATGGCTACACCTTC	-	TRBV30	TRBJ1-2	-
CASSPRVSGYTF	TGTGCCAGCTCCCCGAGGGTATCGGGCTACACCTTC	-	TRBV18	TRBJ1-2	-
CASRPGPSNTEAFF	TGTGCCAGCAGACCCGGGCCTTCGAACACTGAAGCTTTCTTT	-	TRBV6-5	TRBJ1-1	-
CASSSLRQNTEAFF	TGCGCCAGCAGCTCCCTACGACAGAACACTGAAGCTTTCTTT	-	TRBV5-1	TRBJ1-1	-
CASSQGVLETQYF	TGTGCCAGCAGCCAAGGAGTGTTAGAGACCCAGTACTTC	-	TRBV3-1/TRBV3-2	TRBJ2-5	-
CSVDEGSPGDTQYF	TGCAGCGTTGACGAGGGCAGCCCCGGTGATACGCAGTATTTT	-	TRBV29-1	TRBJ2-3	-
CASSPASETYGYTF	TGCGCCAGCAGCCCCGCGTCAGAAACCTATGGCTACACCTTC	-	TRBV5-1	TRBJ1-2	-
CSVSSYEQYF	TGCAGCGTTAGCTCCTACGAGCAGTACTTC	-	TRBV29-1	TRBJ2-7	-
CASSRTGSDQPQHF	TGTGCCAGCAGCCGGACAGGGAGTGATCAGCCCCAGCATTTT	TRBD1	TRBV7-2	TRBJ1-5	-
CASSLVAGSSMGYTF	TGTGCCAGCAGCTTAGTAGCCGGGTCCTCTATGGGCTACACCTTC	-	TRBV11-2	TRBJ1-2	-
CASSRMTYGYTF	TGTGCCAGCAGTAGGATGACGTATGGCTACACCTTC	-	TRBV28	TRBJ1-2	-
CASQEYRGGSEKLFF	TGTGCCAGCCAAGAATACAGGGGCGGGTCAGAAAAACTGTTTTTT	TRBD1	TRBV2	TRBJ1-4	-
CASSPRVAGNTIYF	TGTGCCAGCAGCCCCAGGGTTGCCGGAAACACCATATATTTT	-	TRBV5-8	TRBJ1-3	-
CAWSVRDYQPQHF	TGTGCCTGGAGTGTACGGGATTATCAGCCCCAGCATTTT	-	TRBV30	TRBJ1-5	-
CASRKLTSSTDTQYF	TGTGCCAGTAGGAAACTAACATCTAGCACAGATACGCAGTATTTT	-	TRBV19	TRBJ2-3	-
CASSGTPGREETQYF	TGTGCCAGCAGTGGCACCCCTGGGAGGGAAGAGACCCAGTACTTC	TRBD2	TRBV6-1	TRBJ2-5	-
CATSTRVEKLFF	TGTGCCACCAGCACCCGAGTTGAAAAACTGTTTTTT	-	TRBV15	TRBJ1-4	once
CASSYVYGHAGLNNSPLHF	TGTGCCAGCAGTTACGTGTACGGGCACGCGGGGTTGAACAATTCACCCCTCCACTTT	-	TRBV6-2/TRBV6-3	TRBJ1-6	-
CASSQDVTPNTEAFF	TGCGCCAGCAGCCAGGATGTGACACCGAACACTGAAGCTTTCTTT	-	TRBV4-3	TRBJ1-1	few
CASNDRGNYGYTF	TGTGCCAGCAATGACAGGGGGAACTATGGCTACACCTTC	TRBD1	TRBV4-2	TRBJ1-2	-
CASTTQFGATNEKLFF	TGTGCCAGTACGACTCAGTTCGGGGCAACTAATGAAAAACTGTTTTTT	-	TRBV19	TRBJ1-4	-
CASSSPAGGHGGGADTQYF	TGTGCCAGCAGCTCCCCAGCGGGGGGCCATGGAGGGGGAGCAGATACGCAGTATTTT	TRBD2	TRBV7-2	TRBJ2-3	once
CASSLKGSGTDTQYF	TGTGCCAGCAGTTTAAAAGGATCCGGCACAGATACGCAGTATTTT	-	TRBV27	TRBJ2-3	-
CASSPSRTGRGDEQYF	TGTGCCAGCAGTCCCTCCCGGACAGGGAGGGGCGACGAGCAGTACTTC	-	TRBV6-2/TRBV6-3	TRBJ2-7	once
CASSGRQGADTEAFF	TGCGCCAGCAGCGGGAGACAGGGGGCGGACACTGAAGCTTTCTTT	TRBD1	TRBV5-1	TRBJ1-1	-
CASSLAQNYGYTF	TGTGCCAGCAGTTTGGCACAAAACTATGGCTACACCTTC	-	TRBV28	TRBJ1-2	few
CASSNPTYNEQFF	TGCGCCAGCAGCAACCCAACGTACAATGAGCAGTTCTTC	-	TRBV5-1	TRBJ2-1	-
CASSLSGRGPGYTF	TGTGCCAGCAGCTTGTCCGGTAGGGGGCCTGGCTACACCTTC	TRBD1	TRBV5-6	TRBJ1-2	-
CASMKLDRVNTEAFF	TGTGCCAGTATGAAATTGGACAGGGTGAACACTGAAGCTTTCTTT	TRBD1	TRBV19	TRBJ1-1	-
CAIRAAGLYNEQFF	TGTGCCATCAGGGCAGCGGGACTCTACAATGAGCAGTTCTTC	TRBD2	TRBV10-3	TRBJ2-1	few
CASSQGRMTGTNEKLFF	TGCGCCAGCAGCCAAGGGAGGATGACAGGAACTAATGAAAAACTGTTTTTT	-	TRBV4-3	TRBJ1-4	-
CASSYLDRGETQYF	TGTGCCAGCAGTTACTTGGACAGGGGAGAGACTCAGTACTTC	TRBD1	TRBV6-5	TRBJ2-5	-
CASSQAGQGAIGELFF	TGCGCCAGCAGCCAAGCGGGACAGGGGGCCATCGGGGAGCTGTTTTTT	TRBD1	TRBV4-1	TRBJ2-2	-
CASSQDKVGSEAFF	TGCGCCAGCAGCCAAGATAAGGTGGGAAGTGAAGCTTTCTTT	-	TRBV4-3	TRBJ1-1	-
CASSRLAGSPSSTDTQYF	TGTGCCTCTTCCCGACTAGCGGGGTCTCCTTCTAGCACAGATACGCAGTATTTT	TRBD2	TRBV5-6	TRBJ2-3	-
CASSEALGSSYEQYF	TGTGCCAGCAGTGAAGCGTTAGGCAGTTCCTACGAGCAGTACTTC	-	TRBV6-1	TRBJ2-7	-
CSARTGPTEAFF	TGCAGCGCCCGCACAGGGCCTACTGAAGCTTTCTTT	-	TRBV29-1	TRBJ1-1	once
CSVGLGGGDQPQHF	TGCAGCGTTGGTTTAGGGGGCGGTGATCAGCCCCAGCATTTT	TRBD1	TRBV29-1	TRBJ1-5	-
CASSVVSGGANTAQFF	TGTGCCAGCAGTGTGGTTAGCGGGGGGGCCAATACTGCGCAGTTCTTC	TRBD2	TRBV6-1	TRBJ2-1	-
CASSQSPGRFYEQYF	TGCGCCAGCAGCCAGAGCCCGGGACGTTTCTACGAGCAGTACTTC	-	TRBV5-1	TRBJ2-7	-
CASSQIIGNEQFF	TGCGCCAGCAGCCAAATTATAGGGAATGAGCAGTTCTTC	-	TRBV5-1	TRBJ2-1	-